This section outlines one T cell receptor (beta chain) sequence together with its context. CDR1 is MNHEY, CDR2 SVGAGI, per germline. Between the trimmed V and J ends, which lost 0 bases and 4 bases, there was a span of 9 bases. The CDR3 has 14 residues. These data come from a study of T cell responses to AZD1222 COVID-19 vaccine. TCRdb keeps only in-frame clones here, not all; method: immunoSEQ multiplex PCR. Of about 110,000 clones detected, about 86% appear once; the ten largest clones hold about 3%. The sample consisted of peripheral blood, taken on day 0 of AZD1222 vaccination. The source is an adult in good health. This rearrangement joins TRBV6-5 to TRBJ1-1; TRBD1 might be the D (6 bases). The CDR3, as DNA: TGTGCCAGCAGTTACTCGGGACAAACCACTGAAGCTTTCTTT. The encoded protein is CASSYSGQTTEAFF.